The entry below gives a single TCR beta chain sequence along with its context. This CDR3 has 15 amino acids. Germline V CDR1 and CDR2: SNHLY, FYNNEI. The V end was cut by 7 bases, the J end by 0 bases, with 12 bases between. This sample was taken from a study of blood T cell repertoires in COVID-19. Original data processing: Reference gene primers were amplified, and this amplification served to estimate nucleated cell counts. The assay was immunoSEQ multiplex PCR, and TCRdb's table has in-frame clones only and misses some. V, J and clone size are taken as reported in that table, and D and trimming were inferred from the DNA itself. This repertoire shows 170,000 or so clones, about 86% found once; its top ten account for 0.7% to 0.9%.

Sequencing input: peripheral blood. This TCR was recovered from a woman aged 18-30 years who had recovered from COVID-19. The chain combines TRBV2 with TRBJ1-4; TRBD1 is a possible D gene (5 bases). The CDR3 protein is CASKRPGATNEKLFF. Here the CDR3 DNA reads TGTGCCAGCAAAAGGCCGGGGGCAACTAATGAAAAACTGTTTTTT. The whole variable domain, filled in from reference TRBV2 and TRBJ1-4, reads EPEVTQTPSHQVTQMGQEVILRCVPISNHLYFYWYRQILGQKVEFLVSFYNNEISEKSEIFDDQFSVERPDGSNFTLKIRSTKLEDSAMYFCASKRPGATNEKLFFGSGTQLSVL.